Below, one T cell receptor beta chain is given with its context. No antigen is known for it. Clones were read by immunoSEQ multiplex PCR, and TCRdb kept only the in-frame ones, dropping some. In the table there are some 73,000 clones, approximately 78% of which are singletons. This sample is part of a study of memory CD4+ T cells and cytomegalovirus serostatus. The study, taken as a whole, reports: Median bootstrapped AUC for CMV status was approximately 0.96 originally, 0.75 to 0.91 US-trained. CD4+ memory repertoires contained about two fifths of the 164 reported CMV TCRbeta sequences.

The length of the CDR3 is 12 residues. The germline gives CDR1 MNHNS, CDR2 SASEGT. V dropped 5 bases and J dropped 10; count of bases not matched to a gene: 7. Single viable CD3+CD4+CD8-CD45RO+ cells were sorted as the memory CD4+ T cells. Sequencing input: memory CD4+ T cells from blood. The receptor comes from an adult in good health and CMV-seropositive. The chain is built from TRBV6-1 and TRBJ1-2; 7 bases agree with TRBD1. CDR3 coding DNA: TGTGCCAGCAGTAACTTGGACAGGCTCTACACCTTC. Its protein product is CASSNLDRLYTF.